This T cell receptor (beta chain) is from a study of shared T cell receptors in the human thymus. Sequencing was performed with immunoSEQ multiplex PCR; in TCRdb, only in-frame clones are kept and a portion is missing. The sample lists approximately 580,000 clones, 78% occurring once. This CDR3 has 15 residues. Trimming removed 5 bases at V and 3 bases at J, with 15 bases between. Germline lookup yields CDR1 SEHNR and CDR2 FQNEAQ (reference sequence). The data were also submitted as part of a second study, on human thymus T cells. Turning to that study: Healthy Finnish infants undergoing corrective surgery for congenital heart defects were the donors. Resections removed during corrective heart surgery provided the thymus tissue used. V and J gene usage appeared biased in thymic and blood repertoires. Thymic repertoires of unrelated individuals were reported in related research to overlap highly.

The V call is TRBV7-9, the J call TRBJ2-3; D possibly corresponds to TRBD1 (5 bases). The clonotype comes from a boy under three years old with a congenital heart defect. The sample comprised thymocytes. CDR3 sequence: CASSPNGAITDTQYF. The CDR3, as DNA: TGTGCCAGCAGCCCAAATGGGGCTATAACAGATACGCAGTATTTT.